This T cell receptor (beta chain) was profiled in a study of T cell repertoires in cytomegalovirus infection. Study-wide context: Well-studied HLA-B-restricted CMV epitopes were used in the study alongside recently identified HLA-C-restricted ones. The public TCR beta signatures pointed to both CMV infection and matching HLA type.

On this clonotype: What it binds is not known.

TCRdb reprocessed the reads with MiXCR, giving one entry per CDR3 protein. The sample consists of hundreds of thousands of distinct CDR3 sequences, about 42% of them appearing once. Study-level findings and limits: Ex vivo, HLA-C-restricted CMV-specific TCR beta clonotypes prevailed over the rest of the response. The cumulative frequency of public TCR beta families distinguished individuals who carried CMV together with the relevant HLA.

The source material was cultured PBMCs, sampled from culture after CMV antigen stimulation. This sequence was found in a human donor in good health (CMV status not recorded). Some clones in this sample may be carry-over from other donors' samples.

The CDR3 DNA reads as TGTGCCAGCAGCCCGGGGATCTCGGACATGCAGTACTTC. Translating gives CASSPGISDMQYF. The chain joins TRBV7-8 to TRBJ2-7, with D possibly called TRBD1 or TRBD2 (5 bases each). The CDR3 runs to 13 residues. V lost 5 bases and J lost 9, with 17 bases in between. CDR1 is SGHVS, CDR2 FQNEAQ, per germline.